The rows below give T cell receptor beta chains drawn from one sample of a study of spatial heterogeneity in lung cancer. Via MiXCR, TCRdb re-called the 5' RACE reads, giving one row per CDR3 protein. The profile shows 40,000 to 55,000 distinct CDR3 sequences, 6.8% of them singletons. The sample in question was PBMCs, obtained at surgery. The origin of the receptors is a female donor with early-stage non-small cell lung cancer. CDR3s include the opening cysteine and the closing phenylalanine or tryptophan. D genes are given only for firm matches. The size of a clone is reported for some rows only, either as once, few or many, or as a class for expanded clones.

abundance	v_gene	d_gene	j_gene	CDR3nt	CDR3aa
many	TRBV2	.	TRBJ1-2	TGTGCCAGCAGGGGGGCGGCAGGGAGGAACTATGGCTACACCTTC	CASRGAAGRNYGYTF
.	TRBV9	.	TRBJ2-1	TGTGCCAGCGGTTTTCCGAGGAGCTCCTACAATGAGCAGTTCTTC	CASGFPRSSYNEQFF
.	TRBV19	.	TRBJ1-5	TGTGCCAGTAGTATCAGGGGTACTGGCAATCAGCCCCAGCATTTT	CASSIRGTGNQPQHF
many	TRBV7-3	TRBD2	TRBJ2-5	TGTGCCAGCGCCGCTAGCGGACAAGAGACCCAGTACTTC	CASAASGQETQYF
.	TRBV2	.	TRBJ1-2	TGTGCCAGCACCCTTATGCTATCGGGAGTCTATGGCTACACCTTC	CASTLMLSGVYGYTF
few	TRBV20-1	.	TRBJ1-1	TGCAGTGCTACACAGGGTGCGAACACTGAAGCTTTCTTT	CSATQGANTEAFF
many	TRBV28	TRBD2	TRBJ2-1	TGTGCCAGCCGAACGACTAGCGGGGGAAAGTTCTTC	CASRTTSGGKFF
few	TRBV18	TRBD1	TRBJ2-7	TGTGCCAGCTCTCCCGGGACAGGGGGATCCGAGCAGTACTTC	CASSPGTGGSEQYF
few	TRBV5-1	TRBD1	TRBJ2-5	TGCGCCAGCAGCCCTACGACAGGGTACGAGACCCAGTACTTC	CASSPTTGYETQYF
.	TRBV27	TRBD2	TRBJ2-3	TGTGCCAGCAGTTCGCAAGCTCTAGCGGGGGGAGGAGATACGCAGTATTTT	CASSSQALAGGGDTQYF
many	TRBV12-3/TRBV12-4	.	TRBJ2-3	TGTGCCAGCAGCCCACCACTGGGTGGGGGTGCAGATACGCAGTATTTT	CASSPPLGGGADTQYF
.	TRBV7-2	TRBD2	TRBJ2-5	TGTGCCAGCAGCTTAGGAGTAGCGGGGGGCGAAGAGACCCAGTACTTC	CASSLGVAGGEETQYF
many	TRBV25-1	TRBD2	TRBJ2-7	TGTGCCAGCAGTGCTGTGGGGGGGTACGAGCAGTACTTC	CASSAVGGYEQYF
many	TRBV7-2	.	TRBJ2-1	TGTGCCAGCAGCACGGACTCCTACAATGAGCAGTTCTTC	CASSTDSYNEQFF
few	TRBV4-1	.	TRBJ2-5	TGCGCCAGCAGCCAAGAATCCCAGGGGCTGGAGACCCAGTACTTC	CASSQESQGLETQYF
.	TRBV18	.	TRBJ1-1	TGTGCCAGCTCACCACGGGCCTTGACGTCCAGGCGGTCCCCGTCTACTGAAGCTTTCTTT	CASSPRALTSRRSPSTEAFF
few	TRBV12-3/TRBV12-4	TRBD1	TRBJ1-5	TGTGCCAGCAGGAAACAGGGGAACAGCAATCAGCCCCAGCATTTT	CASRKQGNSNQPQHF
many	TRBV7-2	.	TRBJ2-3	TGTGCCAGCAGCTTAGCCGGCGCCGGGGTCACAGATACGCAGTATTTT	CASSLAGAGVTDTQYF
many	TRBV20-1	.	TRBJ1-5	TGCAGTGCTAGCAGACAGAATCAGCCCCAGCATTTT	CSASRQNQPQHF
many	TRBV5-1	TRBD1	TRBJ1-1	TGCGCCAGCAGAGAGCAGGGGGCGACCACTGAAGCTTTCTTT	CASREQGATTEAFF
few	TRBV7-9	TRBD2	TRBJ2-3	TGTGCCAGCAGCGCACTAGCGATCGCTAGCACAGATACGCAGTATTTT	CASSALAIASTDTQYF
many	TRBV6-5	.	TRBJ1-1	TGTGCCAGCATCCCCCCGACGGGGACTGAAGCTTTCTTT	CASIPPTGTEAFF
.	TRBV28	.	TRBJ1-6	TGTGCCAGCAGTTTTCGGGATGGTTATAATTCACCCCTCCACTTT	CASSFRDGYNSPLHF
.	TRBV2	TRBD1	TRBJ1-5	TGTGCCAGCAGCGATCCGGGACAGATTTCTCCCAATCAGCCCCAGCATTTT	CASSDPGQISPNQPQHF
few	TRBV2	.	TRBJ1-5	TGTGCCAGTGCGGCGCAGAGCAATCAGCCCCAGCATTTT	CASAAQSNQPQHF
few	TRBV6-2/TRBV6-3	.	TRBJ1-1	TGTGCCAGCAGCCTCGGCCCGGGGTACACTGAAGCTTTCTTT	CASSLGPGYTEAFF
.	TRBV11-2	.	TRBJ1-1	TGTGCCAGCAGCAAGACCGGGCCTGAAGCTTTCTTT	CASSKTGPEAFF
few	TRBV18	.	TRBJ2-3	TGTGCCAGCTCACCTAGGGAGAACACAGATACGCAGTATTTT	CASSPRENTDTQYF
.	TRBV6-1	TRBD1	TRBJ1-6	TGTGCCAGCCGGGACAGGGGGCAAGAAAATTCACCCCTCCACTTT	CASRDRGQENSPLHF
many	TRBV5-1	.	TRBJ2-1	TGCGCCAGCAGCTTGGAGGGGGGACCCCCACCTCCCACCCAGTTCTTC	CASSLEGGPPPPTQFF
many	TRBV28	TRBD1	TRBJ1-4	TGTGCCAGCAGTTCGACAGGGGGGGACGAAAAACTGTTTTTT	CASSSTGGDEKLFF
.	TRBV6-4	.	TRBJ2-2	TGTGCCAGCAGTCAGGACCCCTCAGGGAGATACACCGGGGAGCTGTTTTTT	CASSQDPSGRYTGELFF
many	TRBV7-4	.	TRBJ1-1	TGTGCCAGCAGCCCGAGCCCACACGGAAGGATTGAAGCTTTCTTT	CASSPSPHGRIEAFF
.	TRBV10-1	.	TRBJ1-1	TGCGCCAGCAGTGACTTTACAGGGACGGGGGCAAGCACTGAAGCTTTCTTT	CASSDFTGTGASTEAFF
many	TRBV6-1	.	TRBJ1-6	TGTGCCAGCAGTGAAGAGGGCGGGGGACCCCTCCACTTT	CASSEEGGGPLHF
many	TRBV14	.	TRBJ1-1	TGTGCCAGCAGCCCTCAGGGCCCGAACACTGAAGCTTTCTTT	CASSPQGPNTEAFF
many	TRBV10-1	TRBD1	TRBJ2-7	TGCGCCAGCAGCCGGGACAGCCCCTTGGAGCAGTACTTC	CASSRDSPLEQYF